This T cell receptor beta chain was recorded in a study of T-cell memory formation after mild COVID-19. Each CDR3 protein gets one entry after TCRdb re-called the 5' RACE reads with MiXCR. The sample consists of 470,000 or so distinct CDR3 sequences, 25% of them appearing once. Trimming took 4 bases from V and 5 from J, leaving 18 bases between them. The CDR3 has 15 residues. The sequencing input was PBMCs or a T cell subset sorted from them (not recorded which). The chain recombines TRBV12-3 or TRBV12-4 with TRBJ2-7, with D tentatively TRBD2 (7 bases). This sequence originates from an adult woman who had mild COVID-19 (a few samples of this study predate the infection). Cell type and time point are not known. CDR3 sequence (DNA): TGTGCCAGCAGTTCGACGTCCACAGGGAGGGACGAGCAGTACTTC. It is translated as CASSSTSTGRDEQYF.